Here is one TCR beta chain with its context. Its specificity is unknown. Here immunoSEQ multiplex PCR was the method, and the copy in TCRdb shows in-frame clones only, minus some. The data show hundreds of thousands of clones, about 75% seen once. The V and J ends lost 6 bases and 0 bases respectively, with 15 bases between them. CDR1 is MNHEY, CDR2 SVGAGI, per germline. CDR3 length: 15 residues. This entry is derived from a study of cytotoxic CD8 clonotypes in ibrutinib-treated CLL. Study-level results: Higher clonality was seen at ibrutinib response and a return toward baseline at progression. Pretreatment clonality was elevated relative to age-matched healthy donors and paralleled circulating CD8+ T-cell counts. Contraction or stability on treatment characterized the public clonotypes, which were uncommon.

This chain links TRBV6-5 with TRBJ2-7; D gene uncertain. The clonotype originates from a human donor with chronic lymphocytic leukemia. Sample: PBMCs, taken after 12 months of ibrutinib treatment. As DNA, the CDR3 is TGTGCCAGCAGACCGATTCCCTCCCCCTCCTACGAGCAGTACTTC. Its protein is CASRPIPSPSYEQYF.